This T cell receptor (beta chain) was recorded in a study of T cell responses to AZD1222 COVID-19 vaccine. The table came from immunoSEQ multiplex PCR; TCRdb's copy has only in-frame clones and leaves some out. The sample contains fewer than 200,000 clones, 90% to 95% of which appear only once. The germline CDR1 and CDR2 sequences are MNHEY and SVGAGI. Between the trimmed V and J ends, which lost 7 bases and 0 bases, there was a span of 13 bases. The CDR3 is made up of 15 amino acids. This chain connects TRBV6-5 to TRBJ2-1; D perhaps matches TRBD2 (6 bases). This clonotype originated in an adult who received the AZD1222 COVID-19 vaccine. The sample was peripheral blood, taken 28 days after the second AZD1222 dose. DNA of the CDR3: TGTGCCAGCAAAATGGACTACCCCTCCTACAATGAGCAGTTCTTC. Translation: CASKMDYPSYNEQFF.